Each of the 20 T cell receptor beta chains below was sequenced from the same sample in a study of vaccination effects on CD4 cells after COVID-19. Method: immunoSEQ multiplex PCR; TCRdb's copy keeps in-frame clones and lacks some. The data contain approximately 37,000 clones, 65% to 75% of them seen just once; the ten biggest clones take up about 7.7%. Their antigens remain unidentified. Upon completion of more than 9 days in culture, CD4+ T cells were isolated. Participants received two doses of either the BNT162b2 or mRNA-1273 vaccine. The specimen was CD4+ T cells from PBMCs cultured without peptide, collected after COVID-19 vaccination. The source of these receptors is a human donor who received a COVID-19 vaccine.

A single count supports this clone. The V gene is TRBV28, the J gene TRBJ1-1, with TRBD1 matching 8 bases. Losses at the gene ends were 2 bases for V and 1 base for J; bases not matched to a gene: 9. CDR1 MDHEN and CDR2 SYDVKM come from the germline V gene. This CDR3 spans 17 amino acids. CDR3 loop: CASSLSQGAGGNTEAFF. In DNA form, the CDR3 reads TGTGCCAGCAGTTTAAGTCAGGGGGCAGGTGGGAACACTGAAGCTTTCTTT.

This rearrangement joins TRBV6-5 to TRBJ1-1; D is ambiguous. CDR1 and CDR2 from the germline V gene are MNHEY and SVGAGI. Trimming took 8 bases from V and 6 from J, leaving 16 bases between them. The CDR3 is 13 residues long. CDR3 sequence reads: CASLGRPMAEAFF. CDR3 DNA sequence: TGTGCCAGCTTGGGGAGGCCCATGGCTGAAGCTTTCTTT.

The chain joins TRBV11-2 to TRBJ2-4; 7 bases agree with TRBD2. This CDR3 is built from 17 residues. Looked up from germline, CDR1 is SGHAT and CDR2 is FQNNGV. The V segment lost 5 bases and the J segment 0 bases; nucleotides outside the gene matches: 10. The CDR3: CASSDSATSLAKNIQYF. CDR3 in DNA: TGTGCCAGCAGCGATAGTGCGACTAGCTTAGCCAAAAACATTCAGTACTTC.

The chain recombines TRBV2 with TRBJ2-1; TRBD2 agrees at 8 bases. V trimming: 6 bases; J trimming: 9 bases; junction bases outside the gene matches: 13. This CDR3 is 15 amino acids long. Germline CDR1 is SNHLY and CDR2 is FYNNEI. DNA of the CDR3: TGTGCCAGCAGGGAGACTAGCGTCCGAGCTAGTGAGCAGTTCTTC. It is translated as CASRETSVRASEQFF.

The sample holds one count of this clone. The rearrangement links TRBV19 to TRBJ2-5; weak D call: TRBD1 (6 bases). This CDR3 is built from 14 residues. In germline, CDR1 is LNHDA, CDR2 SQIVND (reference sequence). V gave up 5 bases and J gave up 5 bases, with 15 bases separating them. The CDR3 is CASSPTGLGETQYF. In nucleotides, the CDR3 is TGTGCCAGTAGTCCTACAGGGTTGGGCGAGACCCAGTACTTC.

The chain has TRBV5-6 and TRBJ1-1, with TRBD1 matching 7 bases. Germline V CDR1 and CDR2: SGHDT, YYEEEE. V was clipped by 4 bases and J by 1 base; unmatched bases: 7. The CDR3 covers 15 residues. CDR3 amino acids: CASSRGQTKNTEAFF. The CDR3 DNA follows: TGTGCCAGCAGCCGGGGACAGACTAAGAACACTGAAGCTTTCTTT.

V gene TRBV5-8 combines with J gene TRBJ2-7, with D tentatively TRBD2 (5 bases). CDR1 SGHTS and CDR2 YDEGEE come from the germline V gene. The V end lost 4 bases, the J end lost 6 bases, and 11 bases lay between the germline ends. The CDR3 length is 12 residues. The CDR3 DNA follows: TGTGCCAGCAGCCCGCAGCGGCGCGAGCAGTACTTC. Translation gives CASSPQRREQYF.

This chain connects TRBV29-1 to TRBJ2-1; tentatively, D is TRBD1 or TRBD2 (6 bases each). Germline values: CDR1 SQVTM, CDR2 ANQGSEA. This CDR3 contains 13 residues. Between the trimmed V and J ends, which lost 8 bases and 7 bases, there was a span of 18 bases. In DNA form, the CDR3 reads TGCAGCAGTTCGGGGGCAGGTTTGAATGAGCAGTTCTTC. Translating it yields CSSSGAGLNEQFF.

The chain uses TRBV15 and TRBJ1-5; D unresolved. Looked up from germline, CDR1 is LNHNV and CDR2 is YYDKDF (reference sequence). V shed 5 bases and J shed 4 bases, with 6 bases lying between them. The CDR3 totals 12 residues. The DNA for the CDR3 is TGTGCCACCAGCTACCCTAATCAGCCCCAGCATTTT. Protein: CATSYPNQPQHF.

The CDR3 nucleotides read TGTGCCAGCAGTGACTCTCGAGCGGGAGACACAGATACGCAGTATTTT. This codes for CASSDSRAGDTDTQYF. This rearrangement joins TRBV6-4 to TRBJ2-3; 8 bases are a match to TRBD2. The CDR3 runs 16 residues. The ends lost 0 bases at V and 2 bases at J; junction bases unmatched: 4. Germline values: CDR1 MRHNA, CDR2 SNTAGT.

This clone was seen a handful of times. The gene calls are TRBV6-6 and TRBJ2-7, with D possibly being TRBD1 (6 bases). Germline values: CDR1 MNHNY, CDR2 SVGAGI (reference sequence). Trimming stripped 0 bases from V and 7 bases from J, with 13 bases between. The CDR3 loop spans 14 amino acids. The CDR3 sequence is CASSYSTGYVEQYF. In DNA, the CDR3 is TGTGCCAGCAGTTACTCGACAGGTTATGTTGAGCAGTACTTC.

The chain carries TRBV19 and TRBJ1-5, with D perhaps matching TRBD1 (5 bases). The CDR3 runs to 16 residues. Trimming removed 7 bases from V and 2 bases from J, with 18 bases in between. The V gene's germline CDR1 is LNHDA and CDR2 SQIVND (reference sequence). In DNA form, the CDR3 reads TGTGCCAGTACTTTTGGGGCACTAGGCCGCAATCAGCCCCAGCATTTT. Amino acids: CASTFGALGRNQPQHF.

V gene TRBV18 combines with J gene TRBJ1-3; D is perhaps TRBD1 (5 bases). Germline CDR1 reads KGHSH; CDR2 reads LQKENI. The CDR3 covers 14 residues. The V end was cut by 3 bases, the J end by 4 bases, with 10 bases between. This CDR3 is CASSPRDLGNTIYF. In nucleotides, the CDR3 is TGTGCCAGCTCACCCAGGGATTTGGGAAACACCATATATTTT.

J is TRBJ2-1 and V is TRBV7-9, with a weak D call TRBD2 (5 bases). Germline lookup yields CDR1 SEHNR and CDR2 FQNEAQ (reference sequence). This CDR3 contains 14 residues. V was shortened by 1 base and J by 4 bases, with 8 bases between the two germline ends. In DNA, the CDR3 is TGTGCCAGCAGCTTAGGGTCGGGGTACAATGAGCAGTTCTTC. It encodes CASSLGSGYNEQFF.

Only a few counts were recorded for this clone. V usage is TRBV6-2 or TRBV6-3 and J usage is TRBJ1-5; D ambiguous. This CDR3 region has 17 residues. Trimming stripped 2 bases from V and 7 bases from J, with 21 bases between. Germline V lookup: CDR1 MNHEY, CDR2 SVGEGT. Here the CDR3 DNA reads TGTGCCAGCAGTTACGAGGAGTGGGAGGGTGTCAGCCAGCCCCAGCATTTT. Its protein is CASSYEEWEGVSQPQHF.

The rearrangement joins TRBV7-9 to TRBJ2-7; D uncertain. V lost 2 bases and J lost 2, with 13 bases in between. Germline CDR1 is SEHNR and CDR2 is FQNEAQ (reference sequence). CDR3 length equals 15 residues. The CDR3 DNA reads as TGTGCCAGCAGCTTATATGGGCTGGGGACCTACGAGCAGTACTTC. It encodes CASSLYGLGTYEQYF.

This clone showed up just a few times. The chain uses TRBV6-4 and TRBJ1-5; D is uncertain. Trimming shortened V by 6 bases and J by 1 base, and 13 bases separated the two germline ends. Germline CDR1 reads MRHNA; CDR2 reads SNTAGT. CDR3 length equals 15 residues. CDR3 DNA: TGTGCCAGCAGCGCGGCGGGTTTGAGCAATCAGCCCCAGCATTTT. Protein product: CASSAAGLSNQPQHF.

About this clone: Different DNA sequences within this sample yield the same CDR3. The V call is TRBV15, the J call TRBJ2-5; D uncertain. V lost 0 bases, J lost 5 bases, and 4 bases lay in between. This CDR3 has 12 residues. Germline-derived CDR1 and CDR2 are LNHNV and YYDKDF (reference sequence). The CDR3: CATSRDEETQYF. The CDR3 DNA follows: TGTGCCACCAGCAGAGATGAGGAGACCCAGTACTTC. Based on the CDR3 plus reference TRBV15 and TRBJ2-5, the full variable domain is DAMVIQNPRYQVTQFGKPVTLSCSQTLNHNVMYWYQQKSSQAPKLLFHYYDKDFNNEADTPDNFQSRRPNTSFCFLDIRSPGLGDTAMYLCATSRDEETQYFGPGTRLLVL.

There are a few counts of this clone. The gene calls are TRBV9 and TRBJ2-1; 7 bases are shared with TRBD2. CDR3 length equals 15 residues. Germline V CDR1 and CDR2: SGDLS, YYNGEE. Unmatched junction bases numbered 5, after V lost 0 bases and J lost 5 bases. The CDR3 reads CASSVGGGSNNEQFF. In DNA, the CDR3 is TGTGCCAGCAGCGTAGGCGGGGGATCGAACAATGAGCAGTTCTTC. The complete variable domain, with remaining parts taken from reference TRBV9 and TRBJ2-1, reads DSGVTQTPKHLITATGQRVTLRCSPRSGDLSVYWYQQSLDQGLQFLIQYYNGEERAKGNILERFSAQQFPDLHSELNLSSLELGDSALYFCASSVGGGSNNEQFFGPGTRLTVL.

The chain employs TRBV5-1 and TRBJ2-5; D is perhaps TRBD2 (5 bases). Germline lookup yields CDR1 SGHRS and CDR2 YFSETQ. The ends were cut back, 0 bases at V and 4 bases at J, with 10 bases in the middle. This CDR3 is 14 amino acids long. The DNA of the CDR3 is TGCGCCAGCAGCTTGGGTGCTAGCTTAGAGACCCAGTACTTC. Translation gives CASSLGASLETQYF.